The 29 T cell receptor beta chains below all came from one sample that was sequenced in a study of blood T cells in healthy people across ages. A second PCR of 7 to 11 cycles used a sample-barcoded 5' primer and a J-beta primer mix. From the 5' RACE reads, TCRdb called clonotypes with MiXCR, one entry per CDR3 protein. The repertoire holds 920,000 or so distinct CDR3 sequences, with 35% to 55% as singletons. What was sequenced was blood. These receptors were collected from a woman aged 55-70 years in good health.

This clonotype was recorded many times. The chain carries TRBV7-6 and TRBJ2-3; D not resolved. V was pared by 8 bases and J by 1 base, with 1 base between. This CDR3 has 10 residues. Germline values: CDR1 SGHVS, CDR2 FNYEAQ. CDR3 protein: CASGTDTQYF. The CDR3 nucleotides read TGTGCCAGCGGCACAGATACGCAGTATTTT.

The V gene is TRBV4-1, the J gene TRBJ2-5, with 8 nucleotides matching TRBD2. With 5 bases clipped from V and 4 bases from J, the junction kept 6 bases outside the gene matches. The CDR3 has 14 amino acids. Germline V lookup: CDR1 MGHRA, CDR2 YSYEKL. The CDR3 region is CASSELAVGETQYF. CDR3 sequence (DNA): TGCGCCAGCAGCGAACTAGCGGTAGGAGAGACCCAGTACTTC.

The rearrangement uses TRBV7-9 and TRBJ2-1, with D possibly being TRBD2 (5 bases). This CDR3 is built from 14 residues. Germline assignment: CDR1 SEHNR and CDR2 FQNEAQ (reference sequence). V was cut by 3 bases and J by 9 bases, with 15 bases left in between. CDR3 sequence reads: CASSFGGSTAEQFF. Written as DNA, the CDR3 is TGTGCCAGCAGCTTTGGCGGGTCGACCGCTGAGCAGTTCTTC.

This chain uses TRBV7-2 with TRBJ1-2; TRBD1 agrees at 7 bases. From germline, CDR1 is SGHTA and CDR2 FQGNSA. J was trimmed by 5 bases and V by 6 bases; bases with no gene match: 9. The length of the CDR3 is 14 residues. In DNA form, the CDR3 reads TGTGCCAGCAGACGCGACAGGGAACGGTATGGCTACACCTTC. Translation gives CASRRDRERYGYTF.

CDR3 in amino acids: CASSLGTVPNQPQHF. CDR3 nucleotide sequence: TGTGCCAGCAGCCTCGGGACAGTTCCCAATCAGCCCCAGCATTTT. The J gene is TRBJ1-5, the V gene TRBV3-1; the match to TRBD1 covers 7 bases. Per germline, CDR1 LGHDT and CDR2 YNNKEL (reference sequence). The CDR3 is 15 amino acids. The ends lost 4 bases at V and 3 bases at J; junction bases unmatched: 6.

The chain carries TRBV15 and TRBJ2-1; D may be TRBD1 (5 bases). V lost 0 bases and J lost 8, with 8 bases in between. CDR3 length equals 13 residues. CDR1 is LNHNV and CDR2 is YYDKDF in the germline V gene (reference sequence). The CDR3 is CATSRDLGDEQFF. CDR3 coding DNA: TGTGCCACCAGCAGAGATTTAGGGGATGAGCAGTTCTTC.

This chain joins TRBV5-5 and TRBJ1-1, with TRBD1 as a possible D gene (5 bases). V shed 1 base and J shed 4 bases, with 11 bases lying between them. The germline CDR1 and CDR2 sequences are SGHKS and YYEKEE (reference sequence). This CDR3 has 14 residues. CDR3 in DNA: TGTGCCAGCAGCTTGTCAACAGGACGCACTGAAGCTTTCTTT. Translating it yields CASSLSTGRTEAFF.

The CDR3: CASSPSGDSGIEQYF. DNA for the CDR3: TGTGCCAGCTCACCATCAGGTGATAGCGGGATCGAGCAGTACTTC. V is TRBV18 and J is TRBJ2-7; 8 bases align to TRBD2. V was clipped by 2 bases and J by 6 bases; unmatched bases: 9. The CDR3 has 15 amino acids. Germline V gives CDR1 KGHSH, CDR2 LQKENI.

The chain uses TRBV12-3 or TRBV12-4 and TRBJ2-1, with 12 positions matching TRBD2. Trimming at V came to 4 bases and at J to 4 bases, leaving 5 bases not matched to a gene. The CDR3 runs 16 residues. The CDR3 DNA reads as TGTGCCAGCAGTTCTCCGGGACTAGCGGGTTACAATGAGCAGTTCTTC. As protein: CASSSPGLAGYNEQFF.

The chain recombines TRBV27 with TRBJ1-2; a weak D match, TRBD1 (5 bases). The V and J ends lost 2 bases and 0 bases respectively, with 16 bases between them. The CDR3 loop spans 17 amino acids. Per germline, CDR1 MNHEY and CDR2 SMNVEV (reference sequence). The CDR3 DNA sequence: TGTGCCAGCAGTTTAAGGAGAGGGGTCACCTCTAACTATGGCTACACCTTC. It is translated as CASSLRRGVTSNYGYTF.

The CDR3: CASKGGNSYEQYF. The CDR3 nucleotides are TGTGCCAGCAAAGGAGGGAACTCCTACGAGCAGTACTTC. The chain carries TRBV6-5 and TRBJ2-7; a weak D match, TRBD2 (6 bases). This CDR3 contains 13 residues. The V gene lost 7 bases and the J gene lost 0 bases, with 10 bases spanning the gap. Germline assignment: CDR1 MNHEY and CDR2 SVGAGI.

This chain connects TRBV2 to TRBJ2-3; 10 bases map to TRBD1. Germline-derived CDR1 and CDR2 are SNHLY and FYNNEI. V gave up 7 bases and J gave up 4 bases; unmatched junction bases: 5. The CDR3 loop spans 14 amino acids. The CDR3 spells CASNRDRGSDTQYF. For the CDR3, the DNA is TGTGCCAGCAATAGGGACAGGGGATCAGATACGCAGTATTTT. Using reference TRBV2 and TRBJ2-3 for the parts outside the CDR3, the full variable domain is EPEVTQTPSHQVTQMGQEVILRCVPISNHLYFYWYRQILGQKVEFLVSFYNNEISEKSEIFDDQFSVERPDGSNFTLKIRSTKLEDSAMYFCASNRDRGSDTQYFGPGTRLTVL.

With respect to this clonotype: It may be a read error: a sequence one base away is much more abundant. The V and J genes are TRBV20-1 and TRBJ2-1, with D tentatively TRBD2 (6 bases). Germline CDR1 and CDR2: DFQATT and SNEGSKA (reference sequence). The germline V and J ends were trimmed by 5 bases and 0 bases, with 17 bases remaining between them. There are 16 residues in the CDR3. The CDR3 sequence: CSAGNSGPSSYNEQFF. The CDR3 DNA is TGCAGTGCTGGAAACAGCGGGCCTAGCTCCTACAATGAGCAGTTCTTC.

The rearrangement joins TRBV7-2 to TRBJ2-7; 8 bases align to TRBD2. The CDR3 has 15 amino acids. The germline V gene has CDR1 SGHTA and CDR2 FQGNSA. V was clipped by 2 bases and J by 4 bases; unmatched bases: 7. CDR3 nucleotide sequence: TGTGCCAGCAGCTTATTCGGGACTAGGCAATACGAGCAGTACTTC. Protein sequence: CASSLFGTRQYEQYF.

The chain combines TRBV7-2 with TRBJ1-6; the match to TRBD1 covers 7 bases. The germline CDR1 and CDR2 sequences are SGHTA and FQGNSA. Trimming at V came to 5 bases and at J to 6 bases, leaving 7 bases not matched to a gene. CDR3 length equals 15 residues. The CDR3 DNA reads as TGTGCCAGCAGCCCCAGACAGGGTGCTAATTCACCCCTCCACTTT. Its protein is CASSPRQGANSPLHF.

This clonotype turned up a few times. The chain employs TRBV5-1 and TRBJ2-7, with 8 nucleotides matching TRBD2. Germline values: CDR1 SGHRS, CDR2 YFSETQ. The CDR3 has 15 residues. With V trimmed by 0 bases and J by 3 bases, 5 bases remained unmatched. The CDR3 DNA is TGCGCCAGCAGCTTGGTGGGCGGGGGGAACTACGAGCAGTACTTC. Its protein is CASSLVGGGNYEQYF.

In nucleotides, the CDR3 is TGCAGCGTTGCCCGTGGGCAGGGCTTCTCGGCAGATACGCAGTATTTT. This sequence encodes CSVARGQGFSADTQYF. The chain is built from TRBV29-1 and TRBJ2-3; maybe TRBD1 (5 bases). V was clipped by 4 bases and J by 4 bases, with 21 bases between them. Germline V gene lookup returns CDR1 SQVTM and CDR2 ANQGSEA. The CDR3 runs to 16 residues.

The CDR3, as DNA: TGTGCCAGCAGCTTAGCGGGGAAAGTGAGGGAGCTGTTTTTT. Protein: CASSLAGKVRELFF. The rearrangement uses TRBV11-2 and TRBJ2-2; perhaps TRBD2 as D (5 bases). Germline V gene sequence: CDR1 SGHAT, CDR2 FQNNGV. V lost 1 base, J lost 9 bases, and 12 bases lay in between. The CDR3 is 14 amino acids.

The chain couples TRBV27 to TRBJ1-1, with TRBD1 as a possible D gene (6 bases). The CDR3 runs to 13 residues. Trimming left V 5 bases short and J 4 bases short, with 11 bases between. Germline V gene sequence: CDR1 MNHEY, CDR2 SMNVEV (reference sequence). The CDR3 loop is CASSTGRGTEAFF. CDR3 bases: TGTGCCAGCAGTACAGGGAGGGGCACTGAAGCTTTCTTT.

This clonotype has a handful of counts. V is TRBV27 and J is TRBJ2-5; D unclear. CDR1 MNHEY and CDR2 SMNVEV come from the germline V gene (reference sequence). The CDR3 has 14 residues. V lost 6 bases and J 2 bases, leaving 13 bases between the germline ends. The CDR3 DNA reads as TGTGCCAGCAGGAAAGTGGGCCCACAAGAGACCCAGTACTTC. Translated, it gives CASRKVGPQETQYF.

The chain couples TRBV7-8 to TRBJ2-7; D uncertain. CDR1 is SGHVS and CDR2 is FQNEAQ in the germline V gene. Between the trimmed V and J ends, which lost 1 base and 9 bases, there was a span of 13 bases. This CDR3 has 13 amino acids. The CDR3 bases are TGTGCCAGCAGCTTAGAGACCACTCGCGGGCAGTACTTC. Protein sequence: CASSLETTRGQYF.

This clonotype was counted between two and nine times. This chain connects TRBV18 to TRBJ2-5; 8 positions agree with TRBD1. The tail of the sequence fits TRBJ2-7 better, so the J call may be wrong. Germline-derived CDR1 and CDR2 are KGHSH and LQKENI. CDR3 size: 17 residues. The CDR3: CASSPNLFDQGADEQYF. The DNA for the CDR3 is TGTGCCAGCTCACCAAATCTTTTCGACCAGGGGGCGGACGAGCAGTACTTC.

The chain joins TRBV10-2 to TRBJ1-1; 7 bases match TRBD1. Germline loops: CDR1 WSHSY, CDR2 SAAADI. The CDR3 is 12 amino acids. The V segment lost 4 bases and the J segment 8 bases; nucleotides outside the gene matches: 4. CDR3 loop: CASSGQGGEAFF. CDR3 DNA: TGCGCCAGCAGTGGACAGGGCGGGGAAGCTTTCTTT.

The chain uses TRBV6-4 and TRBJ2-1; D uncertain. The DNA matches TRBJ2-7 better at its end, which makes the J call doubtful. CDR3 size: 15 residues. Germline V gives CDR1 MRHNA, CDR2 SNTAGT. The CDR3 region has the DNA TGTGCCAGCAGTCTAACTCCAGGCAGCTACAATGAGCAGTACTTC. Its translation is CASSLTPGSYNEQYF.

This clonotype was observed a few times. The CDR3, as DNA: TGTGCCAGCAGGCAAGGGAGCTCTGGGGCCAACGTCCTGACTTTC. Translation: CASRQGSSGANVLTF. The genes are TRBV28 and TRBJ2-6, with D perhaps matching TRBD2 (5 bases). Trimming took 6 bases from V and 0 from J, leaving 9 bases between them. CDR1 MDHEN and CDR2 SYDVKM come from the germline V gene. The CDR3 extends over 15 amino acids.

CDR3 region: CSARGAGTSNTDTQYF. The CDR3, as DNA: TGCAGTGCTAGAGGGGCCGGGACTAGCAACACAGATACGCAGTATTTT. The rearrangement uses TRBV20-1 and TRBJ2-3; 9 bases fit TRBD2. Germline V gives CDR1 DFQATT, CDR2 SNEGSKA (reference sequence). This CDR3 is 16 amino acids long. J gave up 2 bases and V 1 base, and 7 bases lay outside the gene matches.

The V gene is TRBV2, the J gene TRBJ2-1, with 10 bases aligning to TRBD2. The junction had 9 bases not matched to a gene; V was cut back by 4 bases and J by 0 bases. This CDR3 region has 18 residues. CDR1 SNHLY and CDR2 FYNNEI come from the germline V gene. CDR3: CASSVTRTSGTSYNEQFF. CDR3 nucleotide sequence: TGTGCCAGCAGTGTAACCCGGACTAGCGGAACCTCCTACAATGAGCAGTTCTTC.

This clonotype was counted only a few times. CDR3 loop: CASSRLAGYTDTQYF. In nucleotides, the CDR3 is TGTGCCAGCTCACGACTAGCGGGTTACACAGATACGCAGTATTTT. The chain employs TRBV18 and TRBJ2-3; 10 nucleotides match TRBD2. Germline-derived CDR1 and CDR2 are KGHSH and LQKENI. The CDR3 has 15 amino acids. Losses at the gene ends were 4 bases for V and 2 bases for J; bases not matched to a gene: 3.

The V and J genes are TRBV27 and TRBJ1-6; no clear D gene. Per germline, CDR1 MNHEY and CDR2 SMNVEV (reference sequence). The CDR3 is 15 amino acids. Trimming cost V 2 bases and J 10 bases, with 15 bases left between them. The chain's CDR3 is CASSLAHGVLSPLHF. CDR3 nucleotide sequence: TGTGCCAGCAGTTTAGCACACGGAGTACTCTCACCCCTCCACTTT.